Listed here are 12 T cell receptor beta chains from one sample, sequenced in a study of blood T cell repertoires in COVID-19. Method: immunoSEQ multiplex PCR; TCRdb's copy keeps in-frame clones and lacks some. The profile shows about 97,000 clones, 80% to 90% of them singletons. The source material was peripheral blood. These receptors were obtained from a man aged 50-60 years with COVID-19, enrolled during active disease.

The chain joins TRBV6-5 to TRBJ1-5; the match to TRBD1 covers 8 bases. Per the germline V gene, CDR1 is MNHEY and CDR2 is SVGAGI. CDR3 length equals 15 residues. J was trimmed by 6 bases and V by 6 bases; bases with no gene match: 10. Written as DNA, the CDR3 is TGTGCCAGCAGCGCGGACAGGGTGACTTTTCAGCCCCAGCATTTT. It encodes CASSADRVTFQPQHF.

The chain joins TRBV2 to TRBJ1-1, with 9 bases identical to TRBD1. From germline, CDR1 is SNHLY and CDR2 FYNNEI. Trimming cost V 4 bases and J 1 base; bases outside gene matches: 13. The CDR3 loop spans 18 amino acids. The CDR3 coding sequence is TGTGCCAGCAGTGTTCCCCCCGGGACAGGGCCGGGGAACACTGAAGCTTTCTTT. Encoded protein: CASSVPPGTGPGNTEAFF.

This chain links TRBV6-6 with TRBJ2-3; 8 bases line up with TRBD1. In germline, CDR1 is MNHNY, CDR2 SVGAGI (reference sequence). V was pared by 6 bases and J by 6 bases, with 11 bases of the junction left unmatched. The CDR3 covers 15 residues. The CDR3, as DNA: TGTGCCAGCAGACCCGGGACAGGAGATACCGATACGCAGTATTTT. Its translation is CASRPGTGDTDTQYF.

This clone was seen a single time. DNA for the CDR3: TGTGCCACCATCGACAGGGGCCCTGCTGAAGCTTTCTTT. Protein sequence: CATIDRGPAEAFF. J is TRBJ1-1 and V is TRBV2, with 8 nucleotides matching TRBD1. Germline-derived CDR1 and CDR2 are SNHLY and FYNNEI. The J segment lost 6 bases and the V segment lost 10 bases, leaving 10 bases of the junction unmatched. The CDR3 is 13 residues long.

The chain recombines TRBV10-3 with TRBJ1-2; the match to TRBD1 covers 8 bases. Germline values: CDR1 ENHRY, CDR2 SYGVKD. The J segment lost 0 bases and the V segment lost 6 bases, leaving 3 bases of the junction unmatched. The CDR3 has 14 residues. The CDR3 DNA reads as TGTGCCATCAGCGGACAGGGCTCTAACTATGGCTACACCTTC. It specifies CAISGQGSNYGYTF.

The chain is built from TRBV29-1 and TRBJ1-5; unclear D gene. Germline CDR1 and CDR2: SQVTM and ANQGSEA. Trimming left V 4 bases short and J 3 bases short, with 10 bases between. The CDR3 runs to 13 residues. CDR3 bases: TGCAGCGTTGCTCGCGGGGTCAATCAGCCCCAGCATTTT. Encoded protein: CSVARGVNQPQHF.

This clone was counted once. The chain recombines TRBV11-3 with TRBJ2-1, with 10 bases identical to TRBD2. This CDR3 region has 16 residues. CDR1 is SGHNT, CDR2 YENEEA, per germline. The ends lost 2 bases at V and 3 bases at J; junction bases unmatched: 4. The CDR3 is CASSLLAGGHYNEQFF. In DNA, the CDR3 is TGTGCCAGCAGCTTATTAGCGGGGGGTCACTACAATGAGCAGTTCTTC.

CDR3 protein: CAISVGTGRTYYEQYF. The CDR3 nucleotides are TGTGCCATCAGTGTCGGGACAGGCAGAACTTACTACGAGCAGTACTTC. The J gene is TRBJ2-7, the V gene TRBV10-3, with 8 bases matching TRBD1. This CDR3 comprises 16 residues. Losses at the gene ends were 4 bases for V and 3 bases for J; bases not matched to a gene: 11. Germline CDR1 ENHRY, CDR2 SYGVKD.

The chain carries TRBV7-3 and TRBJ2-2; TRBD2 agrees at 14 bases. V shed 5 bases and J 6 bases; nucleotides not matched to a gene: 2. In germline, CDR1 is SGHTA, CDR2 FQGTGA. CDR3 length: 15 amino acids. The CDR3 DNA reads TGTGCCAGCAGCCGGACTAGCGGGGGGTCCGGGGAGCTGTTTTTT. It translates to CASSRTSGGSGELFF.

The J gene is TRBJ2-7, the V gene TRBV5-1; TRBD2 agrees at 7 bases. The CDR3 is 14 residues long. V lost 6 bases and J lost 7; bases outside the gene matches: 13. Germline V gene data show CDR1 as SGHRS and CDR2 as YFSETQ. CDR3 residues: CASTDGLDVSEQYF. CDR3 DNA: TGCGCCAGCACGGACGGACTAGACGTGAGTGAGCAGTACTTC. Full variable domain (missing parts from reference TRBV5-1 and TRBJ2-7): KAGVTQTPRYLIKTRGQQVTLSCSPISGHRSVSWYQQTPGQGLQFLFEYFSETQRNKGNFPGRFSGRQFSNSRSEMNVSTLELGDSALYLCASTDGLDVSEQYFGPGTRLTVT.

This clone appeared a few times. The CDR3 DNA sequence: TGCGCCAGCAGCCCGCAGTCCGTCTACAGGGAGGGTGGAAACACCATATATTTT. Translation: CASSPQSVYREGGNTIYF. The chain combines TRBV5-1 with TRBJ1-3; tentative D call: TRBD1 (6 bases). The CDR3 length is 18 residues. V was pared by 4 bases and J by 3 bases, with 23 bases between. CDR1 is SGHRS, CDR2 YFSETQ, per germline. The variable domain in full, completed from reference TRBV5-1 and TRBJ1-3, reads KAGVTQTPRYLIKTRGQQVTLSCSPISGHRSVSWYQQTPGQGLQFLFEYFSETQRNKGNFPGRFSGRQFSNSRSEMNVSTLELGDSALYLCASSPQSVYREGGNTIYFGEGSWLTVV.

The chain has TRBV19 and TRBJ1-6; 9 nucleotides line up with TRBD1. CDR3 length: 14 amino acids. The junction had 1 base not matched to a gene; V was cut back by 2 bases and J by 8 bases. Germline CDR1 and CDR2: LNHDA and SQIVND (reference sequence). CDR3 in DNA: TGTGCCAGTAGTATAAGACAGGGGGATTCACCCCTCCACTTT. This gives the protein CASSIRQGDSPLHF.